This record looks at one TCR beta chain sequence and its context. Its specific antigen is unknown. Relative to the germline gene, one junction end is altered; a read error may explain this. The donors were roughly 40 Caucasian individuals from Russia, aged roughly 6 to 90 years, who were systemically healthy. Each donor gave around 9 milliliters of peripheral blood, collected into EDTA-treated Vacutainer tubes. Ficoll-Paque density-gradient centrifugation was used to isolate PBMCs, with at least 7 million obtained per sample. Trizol reagent was used to extract total RNA from PBMCs, with at least 5.5 micrograms per sample. Naive CD45RAhigh/CD27high T cell percentages were measured by flow cytometry on a PBMC aliquot from every donor. These data belong to a study of blood T cells in healthy people across ages (dated by TCRdb to between 2015 and 2016). As for the study more broadly: In model experiments, roughly one uniquely barcoded TCR beta cDNA molecule per two T cells was captured by template switching. To track age-related changes in TCR beta repertoire diversity, the study relied on deep sequencing normalized with unique cDNA molecular identifiers. Donors were grouped into four age groups: young (average roughly 15 years), middle-aged (about 38), aged (around 60) and long-lived (approximately 81). Two additional independent replicas of 1 million unique cDNA reads from the same blood draw were analyzed for two donors (one aged 18 to 30 and one aged 80 or older).

Measured from the cysteine to the phenylalanine, the CDR3 is 14 residues long. Left in the record is the CDR3 DNA by itself, 42 bases read in frame from the first base. CDR1 and CDR2, per the germline V gene, are MDHEN and SYDVKM. Receptor libraries were prepared by 5' RACE. Sequencing relied on an Illumina HiSeq 2500. A second PCR of roughly 7 to 11 cycles was performed with a sample-barcoded 5' primer and a J-beta primer mix. A unique molecular identifier was introduced onto each TCR beta cDNA molecule by a template-switch 5' adaptor carrying 12 random nucleotides. Each sample yielded at least 2.5 million CDR3-containing paired-end reads. The Mint cDNA synthesis kit, primed by a TRBC-specific oligonucleotide, was used to synthesize first-strand cDNA from all RNA. Following uracil-DNA glycosylase treatment, all cDNA underwent a first 18-cycle PCR with the universal primers M1SS and BC2_uni_R. The study's processing was this. Normalization of each sample was performed by random selection of 1 million high-quality reads, each carrying a distinct molecular identifier. Reads sharing molecular identifiers were discarded rather than binned into consensus sequences. MiTCR, run with a Q25 quality threshold and the strictest error-elimination algorithm, handled CDR3 identification, clonotype clustering and error correction. A nonparametric unseen species model using Euler transformation provided a lower-bound estimate of total TCR beta diversity. TCRdb applied fastp at Q25 and MiXCR to the public reads, then kept only in-frame beta chains. Rows matching on CDR3 protein sequence are summarized as one entry with the most common DNA and genes. TCRdb's processing, not the authors' own work, is the source of the V and J calls. The sample has 800,000 to 1,300,000 distinct CDR3 sequences on record, roughly a quarter of them singletons. The ten largest make up about 0.69% of the sample.

Broad study findings and their caveats: Estimates of total diversity from one million sequenced T cells were regarded as lower bounds and underestimates. The CMV infection status of donors was not known, potentially confounding age-related changes in expanded clonotypes. Observed TCR beta diversity per million T cells fell roughly linearly with age, and a significant reduction was already apparent by age roughly 41. The percentage of naive T cells measured by flow cytometry correlated strongly with observed TCR beta diversity. Compared with the aged group, the long-lived group had more naive CD4+ T cells, fewer expanded clones and increased TCR diversity, a pattern suggesting age selection. Conclusive comparison of naive and antigen-experienced compartments was prevented by the profiling of bulk unsorted PBMCs.

The data were also submitted as part of a second study, on T cells of mothers and their children. Taken from the second paper: Nine systemically healthy Caucasian individuals served as donors, namely three mothers together with their six children. cDNA synthesis consumed the entire amount of extracted RNA, loaded at approximately 1.6 ug RNA in each 15 ul reaction. In the second PCR, sample barcodes and 2-4 random nucleotides were introduced via the M1S primer. Each mother yielded over 10 million TCR beta CDR3 reads and each child 3 million or so reads. Thymic selection shapes the output of TCR recombination in a similar way in related and unrelated pairs, and inherited differences have a minor effect. Normalized repertoire overlap was always slightly but never significantly higher in related than unrelated mother-child pairs. No persistent microchimeric T cell clones were detected, at a sensitivity of approximately 110 clones per million clonotypes. In the study, deep NGS was used to compare the TCR beta repertoires of mothers and children, and features distinguishing related mother-child pairs from unrelated individuals were sought. The mean age was roughly 44 +/- 4 years for the mothers and approximately 11 +/- 4 years for the children. After adapter ligation with NEBNext reagents, the libraries were sequenced on Illumina HiSeq 2000 with 100+100 nt paired-end reads. To prevent cross-contamination, the mother and child libraries were prepared one month apart and sequenced in separate runs. For each donor, between roughly 500,000 and 2,300,000 distinct TCR beta clonotypes were identified. Naive TCR beta clonotypes were estimated from low-frequency clonotypes matched to each donor's FACS-determined naive share, without sorting.

This chain joins TRBV28 to TRBJ2-5, with 9 bases aligning to TRBD1. The tail of the sequence fits TRBJ2-1 better, so the J call may be wrong. Sequencing input: blood. This clonotype originated in a girl aged 2-15 years in good health. The CDR3 region reads CVSSSDRGGDEQFF. The bases read TGTGTCAGCAGTTCGGACAGGGGAGGCGATGAGCAGTTCTTC.